This T cell receptor (beta chain) emerged from a study of CD8 T cells in ankylosing spondylitis. Findings and caveats of the study: For ankylosing spondylitis blood, a TCR beta motif of seven to nine highly homologous variants appeared characteristic. The clones that were linked to disease were reported to be significantly enriched in matched synovial fluid samples from ankylosing spondylitis patients.

Germline CDR1 reads DFQATT; CDR2 reads SNEGSKA (reference sequence). CDR3 length equals 15 residues. The ends were cut back, 0 bases at V and 0 bases at J, with 11 bases in the middle. Libraries of TCR beta came from quantitative 5'-RACE with molecular barcodes. Each CDR3 protein is one row after TCRdb ran MiXCR on the 5' RACE reads. The sample shows roughly 440,000 distinct CDR3 sequences, roughly 15% of them seen only once. There are a few counts of this clonotype. As yet, its antigen is unknown. The gene calls are TRBV20-1 and TRBJ1-1; D remains ambiguous. The receptor comes from a male donor with ankylosing spondylitis. The sequenced sample consisted of blood, either unsorted or a sorted T cell fraction (not recorded which). DNA for the CDR3: TGCAGTGCTAGAGAGCCCAGAGGAATGAACACTGAAGCTTTCTTT. Its translation: CSAREPRGMNTEAFF.